This T cell receptor (beta chain) was recorded in a study of blood T cell repertoires in COVID-19. About the study: COVID-19 samples from acute and convalescent phases originated in the United States, Italy and Spain. From T cells, B-cell-depleted T cells, or PBMCs came the material, which was cDNA or gDNA.

V was cut by 1 base and J by 7 bases, with 19 bases left in between. CDR1 SEHNR and CDR2 FQNEAQ come from the germline V gene (reference sequence). This CDR3 is 16 amino acids long. Under the authors' procedure: Reference gene primer amplification yielded estimated nucleated cell counts. Some clones are missing from TCRdb's copy, which holds only in-frame ones; the method was immunoSEQ multiplex PCR. V, J and clone size are taken as reported in that table, and D and trimming were inferred from the DNA itself. The sample records 120,000 to 150,000 clones, 88% being singletons. The source of this sequence is a human donor in a cohort sampled during active COVID-19. The V gene is TRBV7-9, the J gene TRBJ1-2; D unresolved. Input material: peripheral blood. CDR3 protein: CASSLGRAEERSGYTF. In DNA, the CDR3 is TGTGCCAGCAGCTTAGGCAGAGCTGAGGAGCGGAGTGGCTACACCTTC.